This TCR beta chain was sequenced during a study of human T cells and chemical hapten exposure. The time point is: patch test 1, 2 weeks after DPC sensitization. Sample treatment: therapeutic diphenylcyclopropenone sensitization with weekly scalp DPC. TCRdb re-derived calls from the RACE reads in MiXCR, one entry per CDR3 protein. The repertoire has some 170,000 distinct CDR3 sequences, more than 20% of them found once; the top ten carry about 7%. This specimen was whole blood, taken in connection with sensitization to the hapten diphenylcyclopropenone (DPC). This clonotype was obtained from a woman aged 45-60 years with alopecia areata. Some clones in this sample may be carry-over from other donors' samples.

In nucleotides, the CDR3 is TGCAGTGCTAGAGCCCCGGCCCCTGGGGACACCGGGGAGCTGTTTTTT. This encodes CSARAPAPGDTGELFF. V gene TRBV20-1 combines with J gene TRBJ2-2; D is uncertain. Germline V gene data show CDR1 as DFQATT and CDR2 as SNEGSKA (reference sequence). The CDR3 totals 16 residues. The V gene lost 1 base and the J gene lost 3 bases, with 15 bases spanning the gap.